This entry lists 19 T cell receptor beta chains sequenced from one sample in a study of T cell changes during pregnancy in multiple sclerosis. Repertoires were generated with immunoSEQ multiplex PCR, while TCRdb's copy carries only in-frame clones and drops some. The data contain tens of thousands of clones, roughly 91% of them seen just once; the ten biggest clones take up about 0.5%. The sequencing here drew on CD4+ T cells from peripheral blood mononuclear cells, taken in the first trimester of pregnancy. The receptor source for this set is a female donor with multiple sclerosis, enrolled in a pregnancy study.

V and J are TRBV6-6 and TRBJ2-2, with D perhaps TRBD1 (6 bases). Trimming removed 7 bases from V and 6 bases from J, with 9 bases in between. CDR3 length equals 12 residues. Germline values: CDR1 MNHNY, CDR2 SVGAGI (reference sequence). CDR3 in DNA: TGTGCCAGCACACAGGGAGCCGGGGAGCTGTTTTTT. Translation: CASTQGAGELFF.

The chain links TRBV19 to TRBJ1-3; possibly TRBD1 for D (5 bases). Trimming took 3 bases from V and 1 from J, leaving 7 bases between them. Germline V gene lookup returns CDR1 LNHDA and CDR2 SQIVND (reference sequence). The CDR3 is made up of 14 amino acids. The CDR3 nucleotides are TGTGCCAGTAGTATCGGGGGATCTGGAAACACCATATATTTT. Protein sequence: CASSIGGSGNTIYF.

In its sample, this clone was seen once. The chain carries TRBV7-2 and TRBJ1-2, with D perhaps matching TRBD1 (5 bases). V lost 3 bases and J lost 0, with 11 bases in between. Germline values: CDR1 SGHTA, CDR2 FQGNSA. The CDR3 runs to 15 residues. The DNA for the CDR3 is TGTGCCAGCAGCTTTATAGACAGTGCTAACTATGGCTACACCTTC. This translates into CASSFIDSANYGYTF.

The V call is TRBV30, the J call TRBJ1-2; D is possibly TRBD1 (5 bases). This CDR3 spans 11 amino acids. Trimming cost V 4 bases and J 6 bases, with 9 bases left between them. Per germline, CDR1 GTSNPN and CDR2 SVGIG (reference sequence). CDR3 sequence: CAWTTGNGYTF. CDR3 coding DNA: TGTGCCTGGACTACAGGAAATGGCTACACCTTC.

The J gene is TRBJ2-5, the V gene TRBV5-1; D not certain. In germline, CDR1 is SGHRS, CDR2 YFSETQ. The CDR3 has 13 amino acids. Trimming left V 5 bases short and J 0 bases short, with 8 bases between. The CDR3 nucleotides are TGCGCCAGCAGTCCAGTGTACCAAGAGACCCAGTACTTC. This translates into CASSPVYQETQYF.

The rearrangement joins TRBV28 to TRBJ2-7; 7 bases are a match to TRBD2. Trimming took 8 bases from V and 6 from J; bases not matched to a gene: 10. The germline V gene encodes CDR1 MDHEN and CDR2 SYDVKM. CDR3 length equals 13 residues. The CDR3 loop reads CASRGLSSVEQYF. CDR3 in DNA: TGTGCCAGCCGGGGACTATCCTCCGTCGAGCAGTACTTC.

The gene calls are TRBV7-3 and TRBJ1-6; tentative D call: TRBD1 (5 bases). The CDR3 runs to 13 residues. Trimming removed 2 bases at V and 11 bases at J, with 10 bases between. The V gene's germline CDR1 is SGHTA and CDR2 FQGTGA. The CDR3 DNA sequence: TGTGCCAGCAGCTTAGCCAGGGTAGCACCCCTCCACTTT. It translates to CASSLARVAPLHF.

The chain uses TRBV6-5 and TRBJ1-2; D unclear. V was trimmed by 7 bases and J by 0 bases, leaving 15 bases between them. Germline CDR1 reads MNHEY; CDR2 reads SVGAGI. This CDR3 is built from 15 residues. CDR3 sequence (DNA): TGTGCCAGCACCCTCTTGGCAGGCGCTAACTATGGCTACACCTTC. Amino acids: CASTLLAGANYGYTF.

The J gene is TRBJ1-2, the V gene TRBV30; tentative D call: TRBD1 (6 bases). This CDR3 has 13 amino acids. CDR1 is GTSNPN, CDR2 SVGIG, per germline (reference sequence). Trimming cost V 5 bases and J 0 bases, with 10 bases left between them. The CDR3 region has the DNA TGTGCCTGGGGACAGTTAGCTAACTATGGCTACACCTTC. It is translated as CAWGQLANYGYTF.

The chain combines TRBV28 with TRBJ2-7; TRBD1 matches 7 bases. The CDR3 contains 16 residues. With V trimmed by 3 bases and J by 0 bases, 8 bases remained unmatched. Germline lookup yields CDR1 MDHEN and CDR2 SYDVKM. In nucleotides, the CDR3 is TGTGCCAGCAGTTTGACTGGGACAGCTATCTCCTACGAGCAGTACTTC. Amino acids: CASSLTGTAISYEQYF.

The J gene is TRBJ1-2, the V gene TRBV27; a weak D match, TRBD1 (6 bases). V lost 0 bases and J lost 5, with 19 bases in between. Germline V gives CDR1 MNHEY, CDR2 SMNVEV (reference sequence). The CDR3 consists of 17 residues. The CDR3: CASSLSIRDIHGYGYTF. For the CDR3, the DNA is TGTGCCAGCAGTTTATCGATCCGGGACATCCATGGATATGGCTACACCTTC.

The chain joins TRBV6-1 to TRBJ2-5; 8 bases match TRBD1. This CDR3 comprises 17 residues. The germline CDR1 and CDR2 sequences are MNHNS and SASEGT. V gave up 2 bases and J gave up 3 bases; unmatched junction bases: 11. CDR3 nucleotide sequence: TGTGCCAGCAGTGAATTTCGACAGGGGCCGTTAAAAGAGACCCAGTACTTC. Its protein is CASSEFRQGPLKETQYF.

In its sample, this clone was seen once. The V call is TRBV6-5, the J call TRBJ1-1; 8 bases line up with TRBD1. V shed 5 bases, J shed 4 bases, and the junction held 6 bases outside the gene matches. This CDR3 contains 14 residues. Germline CDR1 MNHEY, CDR2 SVGAGI. CDR3 loop: CASSLTGDGTEAFF. The CDR3 DNA sequence: TGTGCCAGCAGTCTGACAGGGGACGGCACTGAAGCTTTCTTT.

V and J are TRBV6-1 and TRBJ1-1; no reliable D call. Looked up from germline, CDR1 is MNHNS and CDR2 is SASEGT. The V gene lost 10 bases and the J gene lost 1 base, with 10 bases spanning the gap. This CDR3 is built from 12 residues. CDR3 loop: CAIARGNTEAFF. CDR3 DNA: TGTGCCATCGCTCGGGGGAACACTGAAGCTTTCTTT.

The V and J genes are TRBV2 and TRBJ1-5; weak D call: TRBD1 (6 bases). CDR1 is SNHLY, CDR2 FYNNEI, per germline. The CDR3 spans 17 residues. The ends were cut back, 6 bases at V and 0 bases at J, with 18 bases in the middle. The CDR3 loop reads CASRGNRQGYSNQPQHF. CDR3 nucleotides: TGTGCCAGCAGGGGGAACAGGCAGGGGTATAGCAATCAGCCCCAGCATTTT.

The genes are TRBV5-3 and TRBJ1-5; 8 bases are shared with TRBD1. TRBV5-3 is assigned to the ORF class and has an uncertain function. The CDR3 length is 17 residues. V trimming: 3 bases; J trimming: 5 bases; junction bases outside the gene matches: 13. This CDR3 reads CARSSARGRPFHQPQHF. The CDR3 DNA follows: TGTGCCAGAAGCTCCGCCAGGGGGCGGCCTTTCCATCAGCCCCAGCATTTT.

This chain links TRBV28 with TRBJ2-5; the match to TRBD2 covers 11 bases. Germline CDR1 is MDHEN and CDR2 is SYDVKM. The V segment lost 3 bases and the J segment 6 bases; nucleotides outside the gene matches: 9. The CDR3 runs to 16 residues. The CDR3 sequence is CASSLALAGGIKTQYF. Here the CDR3 DNA reads TGTGCCAGCAGTTTGGCCTTAGCGGGAGGGATAAAGACCCAGTACTTC.

The chain joins TRBV9 to TRBJ1-1; D is unclear. Germline values: CDR1 SGDLS, CDR2 YYNGEE. The CDR3 extends over 15 amino acids. Trimming took off 0 bases at V and 1 base at J, with 10 bases between the two ends. CDR3 sequence (DNA): TGTGCCAGCAGCGTAGCTCATAGCGGGAACACTGAAGCTTTCTTT. This translates into CASSVAHSGNTEAFF. The entire variable domain, with the rest obtained from reference TRBV9 and TRBJ1-1, is as follows: DSGVTQTPKHLITATGQRVTLRCSPRSGDLSVYWYQQSLDQGLQFLIQYYNGEERAKGNILERFSAQQFPDLHSELNLSSLELGDSALYFCASSVAHSGNTEAFFGQGTRLTVV.

This chain links TRBV6-5 with TRBJ1-5; D is possibly TRBD1 (5 bases). The CDR3 consists of 15 residues. Germline V CDR1 and CDR2: MNHEY, SVGAGI. V shed 6 bases and J shed 0 bases, with 12 bases lying between them. The CDR3 is CASRPDRNSNQPQHF. CDR3 bases: TGTGCCAGCAGGCCCGACAGAAATAGCAATCAGCCCCAGCATTTT.